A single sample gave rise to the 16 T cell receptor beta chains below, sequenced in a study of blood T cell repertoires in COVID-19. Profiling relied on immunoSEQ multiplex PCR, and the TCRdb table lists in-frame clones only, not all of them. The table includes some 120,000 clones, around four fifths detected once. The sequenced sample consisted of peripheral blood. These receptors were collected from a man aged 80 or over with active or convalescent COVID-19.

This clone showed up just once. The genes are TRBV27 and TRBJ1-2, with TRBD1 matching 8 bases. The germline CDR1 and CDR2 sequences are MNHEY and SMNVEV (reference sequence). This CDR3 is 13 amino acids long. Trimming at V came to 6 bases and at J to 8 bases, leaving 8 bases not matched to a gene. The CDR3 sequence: CASSRGQGEGYTF. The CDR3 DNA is TGTGCCAGCAGCCGCGGACAGGGAGAAGGCTACACCTTC.

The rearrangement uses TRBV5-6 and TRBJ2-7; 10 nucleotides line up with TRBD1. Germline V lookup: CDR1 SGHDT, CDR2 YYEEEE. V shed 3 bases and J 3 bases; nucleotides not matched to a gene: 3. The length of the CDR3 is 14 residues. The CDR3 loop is CASSSGTGVYEQYF. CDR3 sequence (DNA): TGTGCCAGCAGCTCCGGGACAGGGGTCTACGAGCAGTACTTC.

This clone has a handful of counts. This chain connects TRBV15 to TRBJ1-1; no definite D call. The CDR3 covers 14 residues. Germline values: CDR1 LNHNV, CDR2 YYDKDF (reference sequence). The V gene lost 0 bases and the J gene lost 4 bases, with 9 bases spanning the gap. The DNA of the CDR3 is TGTGCCACCAGCAGAGATAGGGCGGGCACTGAAGCTTTCTTT. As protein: CATSRDRAGTEAFF.

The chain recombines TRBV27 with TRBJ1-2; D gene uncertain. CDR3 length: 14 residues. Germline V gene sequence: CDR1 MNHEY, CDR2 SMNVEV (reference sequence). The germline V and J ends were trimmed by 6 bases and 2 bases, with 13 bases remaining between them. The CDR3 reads CASSRGPLNYGYTF. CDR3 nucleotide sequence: TGTGCCAGCAGCCGCGGGCCCCTAAACTATGGCTACACCTTC.

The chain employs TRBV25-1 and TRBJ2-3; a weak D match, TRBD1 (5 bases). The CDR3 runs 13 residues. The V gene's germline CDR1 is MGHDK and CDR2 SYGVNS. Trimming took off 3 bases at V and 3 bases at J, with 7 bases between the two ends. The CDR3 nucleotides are TGTGCCAGCAGTGACCCAGGGACAGATACGCAGTATTTT. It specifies CASSDPGTDTQYF. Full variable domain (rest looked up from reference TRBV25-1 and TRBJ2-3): EADIYQTPRYLVIGTGKKITLECSQTMGHDKMYWYQQDPGMELHLIHYSYGVNSTEKGDLSSESTVSRIRTEHFPLTLESARPSHTSQYLCASSDPGTDTQYFGPGTRLTVL.

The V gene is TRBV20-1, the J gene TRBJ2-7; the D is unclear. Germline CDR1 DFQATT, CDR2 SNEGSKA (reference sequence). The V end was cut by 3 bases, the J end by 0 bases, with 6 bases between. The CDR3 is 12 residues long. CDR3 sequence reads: CSASYSSYEQYF. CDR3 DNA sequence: TGCAGTGCTAGTTACAGCTCCTACGAGCAGTACTTC.

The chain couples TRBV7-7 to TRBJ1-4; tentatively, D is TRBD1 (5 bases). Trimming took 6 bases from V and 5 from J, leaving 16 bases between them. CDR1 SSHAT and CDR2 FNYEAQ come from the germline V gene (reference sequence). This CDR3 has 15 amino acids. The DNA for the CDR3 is TGTGCCAGCAGTTACCGGGGGGGGATCAATGAAAAACTGTTTTTT. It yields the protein CASSYRGGINEKLFF.

DNA of the CDR3: TGTGCCAGCACCCCCTTTGAAGGGGCCCAAGGCGAGCAGTACTTC. Its translation is CASTPFEGAQGEQYF. The V and J genes are TRBV7-2 and TRBJ2-7; D possibly corresponds to TRBD1 (5 bases). V was clipped by 7 bases and J by 6 bases, with 22 bases between them. Per germline, CDR1 SGHTA and CDR2 FQGNSA. The CDR3 is 15 residues long.

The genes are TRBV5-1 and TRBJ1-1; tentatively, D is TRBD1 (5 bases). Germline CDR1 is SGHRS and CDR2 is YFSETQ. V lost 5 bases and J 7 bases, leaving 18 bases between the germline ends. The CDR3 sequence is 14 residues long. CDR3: CASSLTGLIDEAFF. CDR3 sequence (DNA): TGCGCCAGCAGTTTAACAGGTTTAATAGATGAAGCTTTCTTT.

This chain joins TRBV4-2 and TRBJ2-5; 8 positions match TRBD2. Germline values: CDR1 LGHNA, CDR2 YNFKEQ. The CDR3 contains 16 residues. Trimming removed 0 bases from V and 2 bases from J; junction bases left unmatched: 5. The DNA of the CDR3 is TGTGCCAGCAGCCAAGATTCAGGGACTAGACAAGAGACCCAGTACTTC. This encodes CASSQDSGTRQETQYF.

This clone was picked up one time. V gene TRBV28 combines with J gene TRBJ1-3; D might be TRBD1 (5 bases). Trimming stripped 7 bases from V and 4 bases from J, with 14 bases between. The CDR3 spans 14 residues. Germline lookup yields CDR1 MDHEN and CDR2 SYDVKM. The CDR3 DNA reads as TGTGCCAGCAACTTGGGGGGGAAGGGAAACACCATATATTTT. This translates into CASNLGGKGNTIYF.

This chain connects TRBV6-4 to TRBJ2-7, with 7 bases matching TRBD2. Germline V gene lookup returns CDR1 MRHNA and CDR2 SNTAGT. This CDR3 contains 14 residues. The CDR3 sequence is CAPSGAGPPYEQYF. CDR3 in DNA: TGTGCTCCGAGCGGGGCAGGGCCCCCCTACGAGCAGTACTTC.

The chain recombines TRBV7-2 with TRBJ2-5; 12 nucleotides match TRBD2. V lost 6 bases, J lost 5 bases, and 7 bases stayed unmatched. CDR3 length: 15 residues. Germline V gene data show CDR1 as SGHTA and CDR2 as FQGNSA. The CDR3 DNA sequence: TGTGCCAGCAGATCTAGCGGGGGGGCGTTCGAGACCCAGTACTTC. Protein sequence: CASRSSGGAFETQYF.

DNA for the CDR3: TGTGCCAGCAGCTTAGGGCGGGGGGCGGATGAGCAGTTCTTC. It translates to CASSLGRGADEQFF. The rearrangement uses TRBV11-1 and TRBJ2-1; TRBD2 aligns across 8 bases. The CDR3 sequence is 14 residues long. Germline V lookup: CDR1 SGHAT, CDR2 FQDESV (reference sequence). V was clipped by 1 base and J by 8 bases; unmatched bases: 4.

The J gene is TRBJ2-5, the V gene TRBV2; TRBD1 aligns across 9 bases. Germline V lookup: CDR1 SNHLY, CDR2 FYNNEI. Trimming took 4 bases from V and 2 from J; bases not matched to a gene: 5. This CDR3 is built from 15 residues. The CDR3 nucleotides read TGTGCCAGCAGTGGAGGGACAGGGACACAAGAGACCCAGTACTTC. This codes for CASSGGTGTQETQYF.

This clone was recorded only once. CDR3 DNA sequence: TGTGCCAGCAGTTCCGGGGGCTACGAGCAGTACTTC. It encodes CASSSGGYEQYF. The J gene is TRBJ2-7, the V gene TRBV3-1 (or the pseudogene TRBV3-2); possible D gene TRBD2, 6 bases. This CDR3 comprises 12 residues. V was cut by 6 bases and J by 3 bases, with 9 bases left in between. CDR1 LGHDT and CDR2 YNNKEL come from the germline V gene (reference sequence).